What follows describes a single T cell receptor beta chain. CDR1 is SGHRS and CDR2 is YFSETQ in the germline V gene. V gave up 0 bases and J gave up 2 bases, with 10 bases separating them. This CDR3 is built from 15 residues. Assay: immunoSEQ multiplex PCR; the TCRdb copy retains only in-frame clones and omits some. The table lists 350,000 to 450,000 clones, over 80% of them singletons. This record belongs to a study of blood T cell repertoires in COVID-19. This receptor was obtained from a woman in her 50s who had recovered from COVID-19. The rearrangement joins TRBV5-1 to TRBJ2-3; possibly TRBD2 for D (6 bases). The material sequenced was PBMCs or T cells enriched from blood (not recorded which). The CDR3 DNA is TGCGCCAGCAGCTTGGTAGCGGCTAACACAGATACGCAGTATTTT. Residues: CASSLVAANTDTQYF.